A single sample gave rise to the 20 T cell receptor beta chains below, sequenced in a study of T cell changes during pregnancy in multiple sclerosis. TCRdb's copy holds only in-frame clones and misses some; the assay was immunoSEQ multiplex PCR. The repertoire holds approximately 85,000 clones, roughly 90% seen once, with more than 2% in the top ten. The sample was peripheral blood, taken in the first trimester of pregnancy. The receptor source for this set is a female donor with multiple sclerosis, enrolled in a pregnancy study.

The chain has TRBV29-1 and TRBJ2-7, with D maybe TRBD1 (5 bases). Per the germline V gene, CDR1 is SQVTM and CDR2 is ANQGSEA. Trimming stripped 5 bases from V and 4 bases from J, with 12 bases between. This CDR3 is 12 amino acids long. CDR3 bases: TGCAGCGTTCAACTGACAGCTTACGAGCAGTACTTC. Protein product: CSVQLTAYEQYF.

V usage is TRBV7-6 and J usage is TRBJ1-3, with D hard to call. Germline V gene sequence: CDR1 SGHVS, CDR2 FNYEAQ. Trimming stripped 2 bases from V and 0 bases from J, with 8 bases between. The CDR3 spans 15 residues. The DNA of the CDR3 is TGTGCCAGCAGCTTAACCCGGAGCTCTGGAAACACCATATATTTT. This gives the protein CASSLTRSSGNTIYF.

The V gene is TRBV10-3, the J gene TRBJ1-3; tentative D call: TRBD1 (5 bases). Germline assignment: CDR1 ENHRY and CDR2 SYGVKD. V lost 0 bases and J 4 bases, leaving 10 bases between the germline ends. CDR3 length: 15 amino acids. The CDR3 loop is CAISESTQAGNTIYF. The CDR3 coding sequence is TGTGCCATCAGTGAGTCGACACAGGCAGGAAACACCATATATTTT.

The chain is built from TRBV6-5 and TRBJ1-5, with 9 bases fitting TRBD1. The CDR3 runs 16 residues. The trim removed 0 bases at V and 4 bases at J, leaving 4 bases unmatched. The V gene's germline CDR1 is MNHEY and CDR2 SVGAGI. CDR3 DNA sequence: TGTGCCAGCAGTTACTCGGCACAGGGGGCGAATCAGCCCCAGCATTTT. Its translation is CASSYSAQGANQPQHF.

V and J are TRBV14 and TRBJ2-3, with 11 bases matching TRBD1. V was pared by 2 bases and J by 5 bases, with 9 bases of the junction left unmatched. The CDR3 spans 17 residues. CDR1 and CDR2 from the germline V gene are SGHDN and FVKESK. DNA for the CDR3: TGTGCCAGCAGCCAAACCTTCGGACAGGGGGCACGAGATACGCAGTATTTT. Its protein is CASSQTFGQGARDTQYF.

The chain joins TRBV5-6 to TRBJ2-3; possible D gene TRBD2, 6 bases. The germline V gene encodes CDR1 SGHDT and CDR2 YYEEEE. The CDR3 is 15 amino acids. Trimming cost V 2 bases and J 2 bases, with 12 bases left between them. The CDR3 region is CASSFTGGITDTQYF. The CDR3, as DNA: TGTGCCAGCAGCTTTACCGGCGGGATCACAGATACGCAGTATTTT.

The chain has TRBV7-6 and TRBJ2-5, with 14 bases identical to TRBD2. From germline, CDR1 is SGHVS and CDR2 FNYEAQ. Trimming removed 7 bases from V and 5 bases from J; junction bases left unmatched: 6. The CDR3 loop spans 15 amino acids. This chain's CDR3 is CASKAGTSGGETQYF. The CDR3 DNA is TGTGCCAGCAAGGCCGGGACTAGCGGGGGCGAGACCCAGTACTTC.

The CDR3 spells CASSLVSSGSSYEQYF. CDR3 nucleotide sequence: TGTGCCAGCAGCTTAGTTTCTAGCGGAAGCTCCTACGAGCAGTACTTC. V is TRBV13 and J is TRBJ2-7, with 7 bases aligning to TRBD2. The CDR3 loop spans 16 amino acids. From germline, CDR1 is PRHDT and CDR2 FYEKMQ (reference sequence). With V trimmed by 1 base and J by 0 bases, 6 bases remained unmatched. Full variable domain (remainder filled in from reference TRBV13 and TRBJ2-7): AAGVIQSPRHLIKEKRETATLKCYPIPRHDTVYWYQQGPGQDPQFLISFYEKMQSDKGSIPDRFSAQQFSDYHSELNMSSLELGDSALYFCASSLVSSGSSYEQYFGPGTRLTVT.

The chain couples TRBV5-4 to TRBJ1-2; D might be TRBD1 (5 bases). Trimming pared 4 bases from V and 1 base from J, leaving 14 bases between. CDR1 and CDR2 (germline): SGHNT, YYREEE (reference sequence). The CDR3 is made up of 15 amino acids. In nucleotides, the CDR3 is TGTGCCAGCAGCGCCCGCGGGGGAGGTAACTATGGCTACACCTTC. This gives the protein CASSARGGGNYGYTF.

The V call is TRBV5-5, the J call TRBJ2-3; 8 bases fit TRBD2. The CDR3 sequence is 16 residues long. Germline V gene sequence: CDR1 SGHKS, CDR2 YYEKEE (reference sequence). With 4 bases clipped from V and 3 bases from J, the junction kept 10 bases outside the gene matches. DNA for the CDR3: TGTGCCAGCAGCCCTTGGCAGCGGGAGAGGACAGATACGCAGTATTTT. Translating gives CASSPWQRERTDTQYF.

This sequence joins TRBV12-5 and TRBJ1-5; D might be TRBD1 (6 bases). The CDR3 has 14 residues. V lost 5 bases and J lost 4, with 12 bases in between. Germline CDR1 LGHNT, CDR2 FRNRAP. CDR3 region: CASGPGQTNQPQHF. The CDR3 DNA sequence: TGTGCTAGTGGTCCTGGACAGACTAATCAGCCCCAGCATTTT.

The chain has TRBV11-3 and TRBJ1-2; D may be TRBD1 (6 bases). CDR3 length: 14 residues. Germline lookup yields CDR1 SGHNT and CDR2 YENEEA. Trimming stripped 5 bases from V and 0 bases from J, with 10 bases between. The CDR3 sequence: CASSTGFPNYGYTF. CDR3 DNA: TGTGCCAGCAGCACAGGGTTCCCTAACTATGGCTACACCTTC.

CDR3 bases: TGTGCCAGCAGGATTAGCCCCGACAGTTTCTACGAGCAGTACTTC. Protein: CASRISPDSFYEQYF. The chain employs TRBV6-1 and TRBJ2-7; possibly TRBD1 for D (5 bases). The CDR3 has 15 amino acids. Germline CDR1 MNHNS, CDR2 SASEGT. Trimming stripped 6 bases from V and 3 bases from J, with 18 bases between.

This chain uses TRBV21-1 with TRBJ2-7; the table's D call TRBD2 went unverified against the DNA. TRBV21-1 is designated a pseudogene. The CDR3 spans 11 residues. CDR3 loop: CASTTSYEQYF. In DNA, the CDR3 is TGTGCCAGCACCACTAGCTACGAGCAGTACTTC.

This chain connects TRBV7-6 to TRBJ2-2; 7 bases map to TRBD2. Germline lookup yields CDR1 SGHVS and CDR2 FNYEAQ. V gave up 5 bases and J gave up 5 bases; unmatched junction bases: 8. This CDR3 region has 15 residues. CDR3 bases: TGTGCCAGCAGCCCCTTCGGCGGGAGAACCGGGGAGCTGTTTTTT. Translation gives CASSPFGGRTGELFF.

J is TRBJ1-1 and V is TRBV5-1; no clear D. V dropped 1 base and J dropped 7 bases, with 11 bases sitting between them. This CDR3 spans 13 amino acids. Germline CDR1 and CDR2: SGHRS and YFSETQ. This CDR3 is CASSLSGNLEAFF. In DNA, the CDR3 is TGCGCCAGCAGCTTGTCGGGGAACCTTGAAGCTTTCTTT. Full variable domain (remainder filled in from reference TRBV5-1 and TRBJ1-1): KAGVTQTPRYLIKTRGQQVTLSCSPISGHRSVSWYQQTPGQGLQFLFEYFSETQRNKGNFPGRFSGRQFSNSRSEMNVSTLELGDSALYLCASSLSGNLEAFFGQGTRLTVV.

J is TRBJ1-5 and V is TRBV2; D gene ambiguous. There are 13 residues in the CDR3. V was trimmed by 6 bases and J by 3 bases, leaving 9 bases between them. The V gene's germline CDR1 is SNHLY and CDR2 FYNNEI. CDR3: CASRTEINQPQHF. CDR3 coding DNA: TGTGCCAGCAGGACGGAGATCAATCAGCCCCAGCATTTT. Variable domain in full (rest from reference TRBV2 and TRBJ1-5): EPEVTQTPSHQVTQMGQEVILRCVPISNHLYFYWYRQILGQKVEFLVSFYNNEISEKSEIFDDQFSVERPDGSNFTLKIRSTKLEDSAMYFCASRTEINQPQHFGDGTRLSIL.

V and J are TRBV7-8 and TRBJ1-1, with a possible D match to TRBD1 (6 bases). V dropped 2 bases and J dropped 4 bases, with 8 bases sitting between them. CDR1 and CDR2 (germline): SGHVS, FQNEAQ. The CDR3 has 13 amino acids. The CDR3 protein is CASSLQGITEAFF. The CDR3 bases are TGTGCCAGCAGCTTACAGGGGATCACTGAAGCTTTCTTT.

CDR3 sequence: CASRLQDSANYGYTF. As DNA, the CDR3 is TGTGCCAGCAGACTACAGGACAGTGCCAACTATGGCTACACCTTC. This chain joins TRBV6-5 and TRBJ1-2, with D perhaps matching TRBD1 (6 bases). The CDR3 spans 15 residues. Deletions cut 6 bases from V and 2 bases from J, with 16 bases between. Germline CDR1 is MNHEY and CDR2 is SVGAGI.

The chain uses TRBV6-5 and TRBJ1-1; possibly TRBD1 for D (5 bases). Trimming pared 2 bases from V and 4 bases from J, leaving 11 bases between. The CDR3 contains 14 residues. The germline V gene encodes CDR1 MNHEY and CDR2 SVGAGI. CDR3: CASSYSAGTTEAFF. The CDR3 nucleotides are TGTGCCAGCAGTTACAGTGCGGGGACCACTGAAGCTTTCTTT.